These 29 T cell receptor beta chains were sequenced from one sample in a study of Ad26.COV2.S vaccination and SARS-CoV-2 variants. The method was immunoSEQ multiplex PCR; TCRdb's version includes in-frame clones alone and lacks a portion of them. The sample lists fewer than 500,000 clones; approximately 92% were seen once. The treatment denotes: 19 received Ad26.COV2.S at low or high dose, single or two shots; 5 received placebo; per-sample allocation not given. Sampling was done on day 63 after the first vaccine or placebo injection. The specimen comprised peripheral blood, sampled in a trial of Ad26.COV2.S vaccine versus placebo. The origin of the receptors is a person between 18 and 59 years old who received the Ad26.COV2.S COVID-19 vaccine or a placebo.

The chain combines TRBV5-1 with TRBJ2-5; D might be TRBD2 (5 bases). Per germline, CDR1 SGHRS and CDR2 YFSETQ. There are 14 residues in the CDR3. V lost 1 base and J 3 bases, leaving 10 bases between the germline ends. CDR3 sequence (DNA): TGCGCCAGCAGCTTGCGAGGGCGCGAAGAGACCCAGTACTTC. This codes for CASSLRGREETQYF.

This chain connects TRBV9 to TRBJ1-3; D gene ambiguous. The V gene's germline CDR1 is SGDLS and CDR2 YYNGEE. Deletions cut 0 bases from V and 9 bases from J, with 10 bases between. This CDR3 comprises 13 residues. The chain's CDR3 is CASSVVGSSTIYF. The CDR3 nucleotides read TGTGCCAGCAGCGTAGTGGGGTCTTCCACCATATATTTT.

This clone was recorded only once. This chain links TRBV5-4 with TRBJ2-1, with 12 positions matching TRBD2. V lost 4 bases and J lost 8; bases outside the gene matches: 4. The germline gives CDR1 SGHNT, CDR2 YYREEE (reference sequence). The CDR3 is made up of 14 amino acids. The CDR3 region is CASSTSGGWYEQFF. Here the CDR3 DNA reads TGTGCCAGCAGCACTAGCGGGGGGTGGTATGAGCAGTTCTTC.

This chain joins TRBV7-2 and TRBJ2-3; no clear D. V lost 3 bases and J lost 2, with 12 bases in between. The germline CDR1 and CDR2 sequences are SGHTA and FQGNSA. The CDR3 extends over 15 amino acids. The CDR3 loop is CASSFLIEVTDTQYF. CDR3 bases: TGTGCCAGCAGCTTCCTGATTGAGGTCACAGATACGCAGTATTTT. Supplemented by reference TRBV7-2 and TRBJ2-3, the full variable domain reads GAGVSQSPSNKVTEKGKDVELRCDPISGHTALYWYRQSLGQGLEFLIYFQGNSAPDKSGLPSDRFSAERTGGSVSTLTIQRTQQEDSAVYLCASSFLIEVTDTQYFGPGTRLTVL.

In its sample, this clone was seen a few times. The CDR3 reads CASSLAQGPASPLHF. The CDR3 nucleotides read TGTGCCAGCAGCTTAGCCCAGGGTCCCGCTTCACCCCTCCACTTT. The chain is built from TRBV7-6 and TRBJ1-6; perhaps TRBD1 as D (5 bases). The CDR3 sequence is 15 residues long. In germline, CDR1 is SGHVS, CDR2 FNYEAQ. With 0 bases removed from V and 9 bases from J, the gap between germline ends came to 12 bases.

The sample holds a few counts of this clone. The gene calls are TRBV4-1 and TRBJ2-7; 11 bases match TRBD1. Looked up from germline, CDR1 is MGHRA and CDR2 is YSYEKL. CDR3 length equals 15 residues. V was clipped by 4 bases and J by 2 bases; unmatched bases: 4. CDR3 residues: CASSLLDRGPYEQYF. The CDR3 DNA reads TGCGCCAGCAGCCTCCTGGACAGGGGGCCCTACGAGCAGTACTTC.

About this clone: This sample also contains other DNA sequences that code for the same CDR3. The chain joins TRBV7-3 to TRBJ2-2; D gene uncertain. Trimming stripped 1 base from V and 2 bases from J, with 8 bases between. This CDR3 contains 15 residues. The V gene's germline CDR1 is SGHTA and CDR2 FQGTGA. The CDR3 loop reads CASSLSLANTGELFF. CDR3 in DNA: TGTGCCAGCAGCTTAAGTTTAGCAAACACCGGGGAGCTGTTTTTT.

The J gene is TRBJ2-1, the V gene TRBV6-5, with TRBD2 identical over 9 bases. V was clipped by 8 bases and J by 9 bases; unmatched bases: 11. Germline CDR1 is MNHEY and CDR2 is SVGAGI. The CDR3 has 14 residues. The chain's CDR3 is CASRSAGGPPEQFF. CDR3 sequence (DNA): TGTGCCAGCCGTTCAGCGGGAGGCCCCCCTGAGCAGTTCTTC.

J is TRBJ2-3 and V is TRBV9; D not resolved. Trimming shortened V by 7 bases and J by 2 bases, and 14 bases separated the two germline ends. CDR3 size: 14 residues. Germline V gives CDR1 SGDLS, CDR2 YYNGEE. The CDR3 DNA reads as TGTGCCAGCTCCGGTGGCTCCGCCACAGATACGCAGTATTTT. It translates to CASSGGSATDTQYF.

CDR3 DNA: TGTGCCAGCAGCCAAAACCGGGGGGGAAACACCATATATTTT. Translated, it gives CASSQNRGGNTIYF. The gene calls are TRBV27 and TRBJ1-3; a possible D gene is TRBD1 (5 bases). Trimming shortened V by 6 bases and J by 4 bases, and 13 bases separated the two germline ends. The V gene's germline CDR1 is MNHEY and CDR2 SMNVEV (reference sequence). CDR3 length equals 14 residues.

The chain links TRBV7-9 to TRBJ2-3; possibly TRBD1 for D (5 bases). V lost 1 base and J lost 6, with 11 bases in between. Germline V gene sequence: CDR1 SEHNR, CDR2 FQNEAQ (reference sequence). This CDR3 spans 14 amino acids. CDR3 residues: CASSLDRQGDTQYF. CDR3 DNA: TGTGCCAGCAGCTTAGATCGGCAGGGCGATACGCAGTATTTT.

The chain carries TRBV6-1 and TRBJ2-7, with 10 bases identical to TRBD2. The CDR3 runs 14 residues. The V segment lost 6 bases and the J segment 0 bases; nucleotides outside the gene matches: 2. In germline, CDR1 is MNHNS, CDR2 SASEGT. The DNA of the CDR3 is TGTGCCAGCAGCTCTAGCGGGAGCTCCTACGAGCAGTACGTC. It specifies CASSSSGSSYEQYV.

This chain joins TRBV11-3 and TRBJ2-3; D perhaps matches TRBD2 (5 bases). The CDR3 totals 12 residues. Germline CDR1 reads SGHNT; CDR2 reads YENEEA. V lost 4 bases and J lost 14, with 16 bases in between. CDR3 sequence (DNA): TGTGCCAGCAGCTCAACGTTCAGCGGTCGGTATTTT. Translation: CASSSTFSGRYF.

The chain links TRBV7-9 to TRBJ1-2; D not certain. The CDR3 covers 12 residues. V was trimmed by 6 bases and J by 8 bases, leaving 13 bases between them. CDR1 is SEHNR, CDR2 FQNEAQ, per germline (reference sequence). In DNA form, the CDR3 reads TGTGCCAGCAGTCGGAGGGAGACCGGCTACACCTTC. This gives the protein CASSRRETGYTF.

The chain links TRBV5-1 to TRBJ2-1; D is undetermined. This CDR3 region has 12 residues. Germline values: CDR1 SGHRS, CDR2 YFSETQ. V lost 0 bases, J lost 8 bases, and 6 bases lay in between. As DNA, the CDR3 is TGCGCCAGCAGCTTGGTTTGGTATGAGCAGTTCTTC. This encodes CASSLVWYEQFF.

This clone was seen at least ten times. DNA for the CDR3: TGTGCCACCAGCAGGGATATCGGCGGGACCGCCGGGGAGCTGTTTTTT. Amino acids: CATSRDIGGTAGELFF. This chain links TRBV15 with TRBJ2-2, with D possibly being TRBD2 (6 bases). V lost 3 bases to trimming and J lost 6 bases, with 17 bases between them. The CDR3 sequence is 16 residues long. Germline V gene sequence: CDR1 LNHNV, CDR2 YYDKDF (reference sequence).

This clone showed up just once. The V gene is TRBV5-5, the J gene TRBJ1-4; no firm D call. The CDR3 contains 17 residues. The germline V gene encodes CDR1 SGHKS and CDR2 YYEKEE (reference sequence). Trimming cost V 2 bases and J 2 bases, with 16 bases left between them. DNA for the CDR3: TGTGCCAGCAGCTTAGGGTCGGCCACTTGGACTAATGAAAAACTGTTTTTT. Translated: CASSLGSATWTNEKLFF.

The V gene is TRBV5-4, the J gene TRBJ2-1; TRBD1 or TRBD2 may be the D gene (5 bases each). The V end was cut by 5 bases, the J end by 10 bases, with 22 bases between. In germline, CDR1 is SGHNT, CDR2 YYREEE (reference sequence). CDR3 length equals 15 residues. In DNA form, the CDR3 reads TGTGCCAGCAGAAGTAAAGGGGCCCCCGGCGGGGAGCAGTTCTTC. This codes for CASRSKGAPGGEQFF.

V and J are TRBV5-4 and TRBJ2-2; tentatively, D is TRBD2 (6 bases). Germline V lookup: CDR1 SGHNT, CDR2 YYREEE (reference sequence). This CDR3 contains 17 residues. Trimming removed 1 base at V and 1 base at J, with 14 bases between. In DNA form, the CDR3 reads TGTGCCAGCAGCTTGTTGGCGGGGTCGGTGAACACCGGGGAGCTGTTTTTT. This encodes CASSLLAGSVNTGELFF.

The gene calls are TRBV30 and TRBJ1-6; D remains ambiguous. V was pared by 0 bases and J by 7 bases, with 10 bases between. In germline, CDR1 is GTSNPN, CDR2 SVGIG (reference sequence). The CDR3 totals 14 residues. CDR3 in amino acids: CAWSVIIGNSPLHF. The CDR3 DNA is TGTGCCTGGAGTGTAATAATCGGGAATTCACCCCTCCACTTT.

J is TRBJ1-4 and V is TRBV4-3; D might be TRBD1 (6 bases). This CDR3 region has 16 residues. CDR1 is LGHNA and CDR2 is YSLEER in the germline V gene. The ends were cut back, 0 bases at V and 4 bases at J, with 12 bases in the middle. This CDR3 is CASSQDERGVNEKLFF. The CDR3 DNA follows: TGCGCCAGCAGCCAAGATGAGAGGGGGGTTAATGAAAAACTGTTTTTT.

The CDR3 DNA follows: TGTGCCAGCCTCCGGGATACAGGTTCCGGGGAGCTGTTTTTT. As protein: CASLRDTGSGELFF. The rearrangement links TRBV6-1 to TRBJ2-2; tentatively, D is TRBD1 or TRBD2 (5 bases each). The CDR3 totals 14 residues. V lost 8 bases to trimming and J lost 6 bases, with 16 bases between them. CDR1 MNHNS and CDR2 SASEGT come from the germline V gene.

The chain links TRBV6-2 or TRBV6-3 to TRBJ1-5, with D uncertain. Germline V gene data show CDR1 as MNHEY and CDR2 as SVGEGT. This CDR3 has 18 residues. Trimming took 2 bases from V and 2 from J, leaving 19 bases between them. CDR3 residues: CASSYSSRRGVGNQPQHF. The CDR3 coding sequence is TGTGCCAGCAGTTACAGCTCAAGGCGGGGTGTCGGCAATCAGCCCCAGCATTTT.

This rearrangement joins TRBV6-5 to TRBJ1-1, with a tentative D call TRBD1 (6 bases). The CDR3 contains 14 residues. V shed 2 bases and J shed 8 bases, with 15 bases lying between them. CDR1 and CDR2 (germline): MNHEY, SVGAGI. The CDR3 reads CASSYRSQGGEAFF. CDR3 coding DNA: TGTGCCAGCAGTTACCGATCACAGGGAGGGGAAGCTTTCTTT.

V usage is TRBV25-1 and J usage is TRBJ2-1; D not certain. The germline V and J ends were trimmed by 6 bases and 3 bases, with 9 bases remaining between them. In germline, CDR1 is MGHDK, CDR2 SYGVNS. This CDR3 is built from 13 residues. The CDR3 sequence is CASRTWGYNEQFF. CDR3 in DNA: TGTGCCAGCAGGACTTGGGGCTACAATGAGCAGTTCTTC.

J is TRBJ2-1 and V is TRBV4-1; D perhaps matches TRBD2 (6 bases). CDR1 and CDR2 (germline): MGHRA, YSYEKL. Deletions cut 2 bases from V and 4 bases from J, with 21 bases between. The CDR3 totals 18 residues. The CDR3 DNA is TGCGCCAGCAGCCAATGGGGGGTGGGGGACCCATGGTACAATGAGCAGTTCTTC. Translating gives CASSQWGVGDPWYNEQFF.

The chain has TRBV6-5 and TRBJ2-3; D gene unclear. Germline CDR1 and CDR2: MNHEY and SVGAGI. Trimming left V 0 bases short and J 6 bases short, with 7 bases between. The CDR3 runs 13 residues. CDR3: CASSYSFWDTQYF. In DNA, the CDR3 is TGTGCCAGCAGTTACTCGTTTTGGGATACGCAGTATTTT.

This clone was counted a single time. This chain links TRBV19 with TRBJ1-2; TRBD1 aligns across 9 bases. Per germline, CDR1 LNHDA and CDR2 SQIVND (reference sequence). The length of the CDR3 is 13 residues. The V segment lost 5 bases and the J segment 4 bases; nucleotides outside the gene matches: 2. The CDR3 is CASSWTGVYGYTF. The CDR3, as DNA: TGTGCCAGTAGTTGGACAGGGGTCTATGGCTACACCTTC. Variable domain in full (rest from reference TRBV19 and TRBJ1-2): DGGITQSPKYLFRKEGQNVTLSCEQNLNHDAMYWYRQDPGQGLRLIYYSQIVNDFQKGDIAEGYSVSREKKESFPLTVTSAQKNPTAFYLCASSWTGVYGYTFGSGTRLTVV.

The chain joins TRBV11-3 to TRBJ2-1; 7 nucleotides match TRBD2. The CDR3 totals 14 residues. Unmatched junction bases numbered 3, after V lost 2 bases and J lost 5 bases. CDR1 and CDR2 from the germline V gene are SGHNT and YENEEA. The CDR3 DNA reads as TGTGCCAGCAGCTTAACGGGGGGTAACAATGAGCAGTTCTTC. The encoded protein is CASSLTGGNNEQFF.